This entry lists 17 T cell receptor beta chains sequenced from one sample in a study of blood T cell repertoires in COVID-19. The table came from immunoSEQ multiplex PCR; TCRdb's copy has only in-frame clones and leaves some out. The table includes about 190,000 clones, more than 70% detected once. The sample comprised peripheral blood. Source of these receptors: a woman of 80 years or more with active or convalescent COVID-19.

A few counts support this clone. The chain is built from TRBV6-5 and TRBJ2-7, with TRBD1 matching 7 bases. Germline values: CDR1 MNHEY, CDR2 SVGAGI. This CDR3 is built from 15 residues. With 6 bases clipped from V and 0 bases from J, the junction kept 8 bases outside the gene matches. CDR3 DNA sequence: TGTGCCAGCAGGGGTCCGGGGACAGCCTCCTACGAGCAGTACTTC. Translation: CASRGPGTASYEQYF.

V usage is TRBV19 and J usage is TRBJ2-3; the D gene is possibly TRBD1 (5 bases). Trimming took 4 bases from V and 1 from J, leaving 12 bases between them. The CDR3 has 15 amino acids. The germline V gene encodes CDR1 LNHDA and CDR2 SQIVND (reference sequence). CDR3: CASSNTGLGTDTQYF. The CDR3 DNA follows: TGTGCCAGTAGTAATACAGGATTGGGCACAGATACGCAGTATTTT.

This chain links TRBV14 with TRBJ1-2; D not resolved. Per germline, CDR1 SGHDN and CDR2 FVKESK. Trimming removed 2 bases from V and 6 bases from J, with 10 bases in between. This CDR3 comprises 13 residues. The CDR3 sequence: CASSQSPGDGYTF. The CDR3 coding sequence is TGTGCCAGCAGCCAATCCCCTGGAGATGGCTACACCTTC. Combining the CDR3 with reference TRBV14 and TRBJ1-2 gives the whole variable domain EAGVTQFPSHSVIEKGQTVTLRCDPISGHDNLYWYRRVMGKEIKFLLHFVKESKQDESGMPNNRFLAERTGGTYSTLKVQPAELEDSGVYFCASSQSPGDGYTFGSGTRLTVV.

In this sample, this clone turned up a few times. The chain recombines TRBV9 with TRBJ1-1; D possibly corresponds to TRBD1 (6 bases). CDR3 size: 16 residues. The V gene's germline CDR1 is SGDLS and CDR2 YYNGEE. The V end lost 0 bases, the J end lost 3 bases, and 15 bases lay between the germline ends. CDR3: CASSVEWTPGDTEAFF. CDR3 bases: TGTGCCAGCAGCGTAGAATGGACCCCAGGGGACACTGAAGCTTTCTTT.

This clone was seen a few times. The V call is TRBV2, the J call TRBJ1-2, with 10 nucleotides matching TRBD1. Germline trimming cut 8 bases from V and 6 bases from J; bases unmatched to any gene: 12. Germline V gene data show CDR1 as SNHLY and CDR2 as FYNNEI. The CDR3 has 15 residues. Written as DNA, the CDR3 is TGTGCCAGCCGGCGGGACAGGGGTTCAGGAGATGGCTACACCTTC. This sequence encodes CASRRDRGSGDGYTF.

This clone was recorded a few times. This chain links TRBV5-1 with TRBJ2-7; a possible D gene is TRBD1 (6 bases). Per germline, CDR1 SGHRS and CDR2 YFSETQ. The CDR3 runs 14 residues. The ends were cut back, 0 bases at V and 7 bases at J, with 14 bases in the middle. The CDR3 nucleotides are TGCGCCAGCAGCTTGGGACAGGAGTCTCGGGAGCAGTACTTC. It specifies CASSLGQESREQYF.

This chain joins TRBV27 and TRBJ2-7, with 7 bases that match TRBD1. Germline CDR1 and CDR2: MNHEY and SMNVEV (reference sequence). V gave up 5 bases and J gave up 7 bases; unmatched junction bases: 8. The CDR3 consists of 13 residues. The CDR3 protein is CASSVDREGEQYF. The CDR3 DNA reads TGTGCCAGCAGTGTCGACAGGGAAGGAGAGCAGTACTTC.

In DNA form, the CDR3 reads TGTGCCAGCAGCCAAGCTGGGGGGGCTCTATTAGGAAACACCATATATTTT. Translating it yields CASSQAGGALLGNTIYF. V and J are TRBV3-1 (or the pseudogene TRBV3-2) and TRBJ1-3; tentatively, D is TRBD1 (6 bases). The V gene's germline CDR1 is LGHDT and CDR2 YNNKEL (reference sequence). This CDR3 spans 17 amino acids. Trimming stripped 1 base from V and 4 bases from J, with 17 bases between.

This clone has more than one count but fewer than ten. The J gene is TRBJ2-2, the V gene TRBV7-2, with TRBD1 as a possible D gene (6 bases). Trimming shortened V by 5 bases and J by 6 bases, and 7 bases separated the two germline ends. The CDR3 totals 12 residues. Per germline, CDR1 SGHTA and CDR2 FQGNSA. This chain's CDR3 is CASSRQAGELFF. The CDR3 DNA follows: TGTGCCAGCAGCCGACAGGCCGGGGAGCTGTTTTTT.

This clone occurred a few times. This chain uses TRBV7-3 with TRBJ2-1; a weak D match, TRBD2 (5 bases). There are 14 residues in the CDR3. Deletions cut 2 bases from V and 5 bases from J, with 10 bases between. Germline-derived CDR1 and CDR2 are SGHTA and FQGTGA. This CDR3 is CASSLAGGNNEQFF. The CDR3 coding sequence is TGTGCCAGCAGCTTAGCGGGCGGCAACAATGAGCAGTTCTTC. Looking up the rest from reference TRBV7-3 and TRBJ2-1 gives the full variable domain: GAGVSQTPSNKVTEKGKYVELRCDPISGHTALYWYRQSLGQGPEFLIYFQGTGAADDSGLPNDRFFAVRPEGSVSTLKIQRTERGDSAVYLCASSLAGGNNEQFFGPGTRLTVL.

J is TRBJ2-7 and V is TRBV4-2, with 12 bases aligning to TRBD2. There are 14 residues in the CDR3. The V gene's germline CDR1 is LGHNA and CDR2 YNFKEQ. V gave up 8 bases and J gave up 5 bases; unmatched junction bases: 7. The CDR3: CASSLAGGQDEQYF. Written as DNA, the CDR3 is TGTGCCAGCTCCCTAGCGGGGGGGCAGGACGAGCAGTACTTC.

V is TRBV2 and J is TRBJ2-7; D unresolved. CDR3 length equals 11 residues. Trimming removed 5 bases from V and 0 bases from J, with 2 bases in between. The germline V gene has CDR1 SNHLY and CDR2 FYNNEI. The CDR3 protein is CASSYSYEQYF. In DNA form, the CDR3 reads TGTGCCAGCAGTTACTCCTACGAGCAGTACTTC.

This CDR3 is CASSLQGINTEAFF. In DNA form, the CDR3 reads TGTGCCAGCAGCCTACAGGGGATCAACACTGAAGCTTTCTTT. The chain has TRBV7-8 and TRBJ1-1; 7 positions match TRBD1. The germline V gene has CDR1 SGHVS and CDR2 FQNEAQ. The J segment lost 2 bases and the V segment lost 5 bases, leaving 5 bases of the junction unmatched. This CDR3 is 14 amino acids long.

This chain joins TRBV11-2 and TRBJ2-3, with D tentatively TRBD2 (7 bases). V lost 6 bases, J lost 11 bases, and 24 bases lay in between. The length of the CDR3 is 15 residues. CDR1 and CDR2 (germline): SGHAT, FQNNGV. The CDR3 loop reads CASRRAGHGLSEQYF. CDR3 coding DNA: TGTGCCAGCAGGCGAGCGGGACATGGACTTAGTGAGCAGTATTTT.

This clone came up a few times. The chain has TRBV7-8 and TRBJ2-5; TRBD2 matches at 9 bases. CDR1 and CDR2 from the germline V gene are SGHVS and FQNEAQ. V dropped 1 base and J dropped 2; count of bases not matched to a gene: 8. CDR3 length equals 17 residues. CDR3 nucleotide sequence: TGTGCCAGCAGCTTAGTTATCGTAGCGGGGGAACAAGAGACCCAGTACTTC. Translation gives CASSLVIVAGEQETQYF.

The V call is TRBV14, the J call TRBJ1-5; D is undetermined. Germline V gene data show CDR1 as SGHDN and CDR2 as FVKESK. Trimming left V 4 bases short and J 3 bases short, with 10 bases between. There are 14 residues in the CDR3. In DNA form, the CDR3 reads TGTGCCAGCAGCCCAACGGGTTTCAATCAGCCCCAGCATTTT. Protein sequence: CASSPTGFNQPQHF. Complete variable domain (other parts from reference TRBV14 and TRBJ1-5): EAGVTQFPSHSVIEKGQTVTLRCDPISGHDNLYWYRRVMGKEIKFLLHFVKESKQDESGMPNNRFLAERTGGTYSTLKVQPAELEDSGVYFCASSPTGFNQPQHFGDGTRLSIL.

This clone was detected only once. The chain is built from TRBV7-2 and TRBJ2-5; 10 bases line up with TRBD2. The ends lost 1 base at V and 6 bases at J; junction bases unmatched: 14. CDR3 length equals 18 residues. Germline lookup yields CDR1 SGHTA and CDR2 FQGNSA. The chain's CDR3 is CASSLDSGGAGTLKTQYF. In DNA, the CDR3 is TGTGCCAGCAGCTTAGACAGCGGGGGGGCCGGTACTTTAAAGACCCAGTACTTC.